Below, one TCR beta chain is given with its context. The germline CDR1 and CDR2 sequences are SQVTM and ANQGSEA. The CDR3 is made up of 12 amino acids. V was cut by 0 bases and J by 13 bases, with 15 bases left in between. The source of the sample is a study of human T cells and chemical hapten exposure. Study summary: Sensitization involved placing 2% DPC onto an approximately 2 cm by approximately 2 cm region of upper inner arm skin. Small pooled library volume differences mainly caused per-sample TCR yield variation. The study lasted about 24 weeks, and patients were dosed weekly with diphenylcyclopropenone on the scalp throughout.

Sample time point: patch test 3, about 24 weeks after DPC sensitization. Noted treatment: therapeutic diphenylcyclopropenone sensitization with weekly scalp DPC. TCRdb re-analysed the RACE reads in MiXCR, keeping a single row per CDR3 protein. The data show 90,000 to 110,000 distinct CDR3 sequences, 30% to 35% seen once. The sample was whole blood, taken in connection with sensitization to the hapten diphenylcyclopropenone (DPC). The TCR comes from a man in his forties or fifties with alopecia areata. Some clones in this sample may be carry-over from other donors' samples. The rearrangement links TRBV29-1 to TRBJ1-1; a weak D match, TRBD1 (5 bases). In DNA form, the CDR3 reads TGCAGCGTTGAAGAAGGAAACATAAGGGGTTTCTTT. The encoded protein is CSVEEGNIRGFF.